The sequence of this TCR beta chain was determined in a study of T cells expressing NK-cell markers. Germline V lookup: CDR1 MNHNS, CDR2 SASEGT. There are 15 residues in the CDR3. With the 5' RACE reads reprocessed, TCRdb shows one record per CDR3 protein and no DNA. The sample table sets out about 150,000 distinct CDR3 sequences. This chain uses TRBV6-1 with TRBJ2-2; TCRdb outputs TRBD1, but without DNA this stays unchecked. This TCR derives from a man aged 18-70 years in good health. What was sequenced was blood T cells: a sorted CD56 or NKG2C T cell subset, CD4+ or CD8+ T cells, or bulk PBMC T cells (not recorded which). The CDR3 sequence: CASIPNRHNTGELFF.